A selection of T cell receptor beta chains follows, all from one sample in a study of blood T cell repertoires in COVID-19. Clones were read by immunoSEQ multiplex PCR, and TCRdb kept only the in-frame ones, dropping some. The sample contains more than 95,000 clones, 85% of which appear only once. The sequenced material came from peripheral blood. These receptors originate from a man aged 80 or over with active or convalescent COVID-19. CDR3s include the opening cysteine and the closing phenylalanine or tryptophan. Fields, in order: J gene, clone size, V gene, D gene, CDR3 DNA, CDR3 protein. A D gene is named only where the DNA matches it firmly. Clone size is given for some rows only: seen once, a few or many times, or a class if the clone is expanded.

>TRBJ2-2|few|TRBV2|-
TGTGCCAGCGGGCCCTACAGGGTTCAAGGCGGGGAGCTGTTTTTT
CASGPYRVQGGELFF
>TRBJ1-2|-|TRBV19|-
TGTGCCAGTAGTATTCAGGGGCGGCACACCTATGGCTACACCTTC
CASSIQGRHTYGYTF
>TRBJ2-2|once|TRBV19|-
TGTGCCAGCCACCCCGGCTGGAGGGGGGGTGAGGAGCTGTTTTTT
CASHPGWRGGEELFF
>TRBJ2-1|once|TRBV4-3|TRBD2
TGCGCCAGCAGCCCCCGGACTAGCGGGAGTAGTACCTACAATGAGCAGTTCTTC
CASSPRTSGSSTYNEQFF
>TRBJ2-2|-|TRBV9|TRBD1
TGTGCCAGCAGCGCGCAGGGGGCGCAGGACACCGGGGAGCTGTTTTTT
CASSAQGAQDTGELFF
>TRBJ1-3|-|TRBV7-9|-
TGTGCCAGCAGCCAACTTGGAAACACCATATATTTT
CASSQLGNTIYF
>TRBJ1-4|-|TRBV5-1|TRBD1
TGCGCCAGCAGCTCAGGGGGGACAACTAATGAAAAACTGTTTTTT
CASSSGGTTNEKLFF
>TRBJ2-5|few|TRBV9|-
TGTGCCAGCAGCGTAGCCCAACAAGAGACCCAGTACTTC
CASSVAQQETQYF
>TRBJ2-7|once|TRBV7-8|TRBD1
TGTGCCAGCACCCTGGGACAGGGCTTTTCCTACGAGCAGTACTTC
CASTLGQGFSYEQYF
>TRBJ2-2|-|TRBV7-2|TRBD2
TGTGCCAGCAGCATCCTAGCGGGAGCGGTCGGGGAGCTGTTTTTT
CASSILAGAVGELFF
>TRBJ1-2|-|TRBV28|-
TGTGCCAGCAGTCTCGGGCGGGGGTTTGGCTACACCTTC
CASSLGRGFGYTF
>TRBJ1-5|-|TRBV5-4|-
TGTGCCAGCAGCACACAGGGTTTCAATCAGCCCCAGCATTTT
CASSTQGFNQPQHF
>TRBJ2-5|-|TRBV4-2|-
TGTGCCAGCAGCCTGTATATACAAGAGACCCAGTACTTC
CASSLYIQETQYF
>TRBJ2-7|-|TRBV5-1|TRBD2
TGCGCCAGCAGCTCGACTAGCGGGGCCTACTACGAGCAGTACTTC
CASSSTSGAYYEQYF